What follows is one T cell receptor (beta chain) and its context. This specimen comes from a study of shared clonotypes between healthy human individuals. Sequencing used immunoSEQ multiplex PCR; TCRdb keeps in-frame clones, though not all of them. The table records some 2.4 million clones, approximately 94% of them present only once. Germline V gene data show CDR1 as SNHLY and CDR2 as FYNNEI. V was cut by 2 bases and J by 8 bases, with 8 bases left in between. The CDR3 is 12 amino acids. This sequence was found in a man between 18 and 35 years old in good health. Some clones in this sample may be carry-over from other donors' samples. The material sequenced was naive CD4+ T cells from PBMCs. Subset denoted: CD45RA+ positively selected. The chain uses TRBV2 and TRBJ2-3, with D unclear. CDR3 sequence: CASSERSATQYF. CDR3 nucleotide sequence: TGTGCCAGCAGTGAAAGGAGCGCTACGCAGTATTTT.